This passage covers 17 T cell receptor beta chains from one sample sequenced in a study of control samples from healthy donors and cancer patients (dated by TCRdb to about 2020). The library came from the immunoSEQ multiplex PCR assay. Imported from immuneACCESS, the table was reduced by TCRdb to in-frame sequences with V and J called. These copies leave out some clones; in studies compared against another copy, an unresolved V gene accounts for under half, and the cause of the remainder is not known. The sample table shows roughly 130,000 clones, and around 90% are seen once. The top ten constitute 2% to 2.5% of the sample. Sequencing was performed on blood. These receptors all come from a young man in good health.

The chain combines TRBV4-1 with TRBJ2-1; TRBD2 aligns across 7 bases. Trimming removed 0 bases from V and 3 bases from J; junction bases left unmatched: 5. Germline-derived CDR1 and CDR2 are MGHRA and YSYEKL. The CDR3 contains 16 residues. CDR3 loop: CASSQEGASGYNEQFF. In DNA, the CDR3 is TGCGCCAGCAGCCAAGAAGGGGCTAGCGGCTACAATGAGCAGTTCTTC.

V usage is TRBV5-4 and J usage is TRBJ1-2, with 10 positions matching TRBD1. The V segment lost 4 bases and the J segment 4 bases; nucleotides outside the gene matches: 7. The CDR3 is 15 amino acids. Germline V gene sequence: CDR1 SGHNT, CDR2 YYREEE (reference sequence). The CDR3 loop reads CASSPGQGGIYGYTF. The CDR3 nucleotides are TGTGCCAGCAGCCCCGGACAGGGGGGTATCTATGGCTACACCTTC.

The rearrangement links TRBV30 to TRBJ1-4; 8 bases fit TRBD1. Looked up from germline, CDR1 is GTSNPN and CDR2 is SVGIG (reference sequence). The V and J ends lost 3 bases and 5 bases, in that order; junction bases with no gene match: 8. The CDR3 totals 15 residues. CDR3 residues: CAWSGGQGLNEKLFF. For the CDR3, the DNA is TGTGCCTGGAGCGGTGGACAGGGCCTGAATGAAAAACTGTTTTTT.

This chain joins TRBV29-1 and TRBJ2-3; 9 bases fit TRBD2. This CDR3 has 14 residues. Germline assignment: CDR1 SQVTM and CDR2 ANQGSEA. Trimming took 4 bases from V and 9 from J; bases not matched to a gene: 11. DNA for the CDR3: TGCAGCGTTGGAGATAGCGGGAGAATAAGGACGCAGTATTTT. Translation gives CSVGDSGRIRTQYF.

This chain uses TRBV11-3 with TRBJ2-1; 10 bases fit TRBD2. The germline V gene encodes CDR1 SGHNT and CDR2 YENEEA. The CDR3 spans 16 residues. The V segment lost 8 bases and the J segment 7 bases; nucleotides outside the gene matches: 14. The CDR3 DNA reads TGTGCCAGCCTCTTACCCGGGGGACTAGCGTGGAATGAGCAGTTCTTC. It codes for CASLLPGGLAWNEQFF.

The rearrangement joins TRBV28 to TRBJ2-7; 9 bases line up with TRBD1. With V trimmed by 3 bases and J by 2 bases, 5 bases remained unmatched. The CDR3 extends over 15 amino acids. Germline CDR1 is MDHEN and CDR2 is SYDVKM. The CDR3 DNA follows: TGTGCCAGCAGTTTTGGGGACAGGGAAACCTACGAGCAGTACTTC. Protein sequence: CASSFGDRETYEQYF.

The chain carries TRBV5-1 and TRBJ1-1, with 7 nucleotides matching TRBD1. The CDR3 consists of 15 residues. Unmatched junction bases numbered 9, after V lost 3 bases and J lost 4 bases. The germline gives CDR1 SGHRS, CDR2 YFSETQ. The CDR3 reads CASSSQDQGVTEAFF. CDR3 in DNA: TGCGCCAGCAGCTCGCAAGATCAGGGGGTCACTGAAGCTTTCTTT.

CDR3 loop: CASSLENSRQETQYF. The CDR3 DNA follows: TGTGCCAGCAGCTTAGAGAACTCTCGACAAGAGACCCAGTACTTC. The rearrangement uses TRBV7-6 and TRBJ2-5; no clear D. The V gene lost 1 base and the J gene lost 2 bases, with 11 bases spanning the gap. The CDR3 is 15 residues long. The germline CDR1 and CDR2 sequences are SGHVS and FNYEAQ.

The count of this clone is one. DNA of the CDR3: TGTGCCAGCAGCGCGACAGCTAGCTCCTACAATGAGCAGTTCTTC. Its translation is CASSATASSYNEQFF. The chain employs TRBV7-3 and TRBJ2-1, with D perhaps TRBD1 (5 bases). The CDR3 spans 15 residues. V lost 5 bases and J 0 bases, leaving 11 bases between the germline ends. Germline CDR1 reads SGHTA; CDR2 reads FQGTGA.

With respect to this clone: The sample has other DNA sequences that encode this CDR3 too. The rearrangement uses TRBV18 and TRBJ1-4; D not certain. Looked up from germline, CDR1 is KGHSH and CDR2 is LQKENI. The CDR3 is 14 amino acids. V was shortened by 3 bases and J by 0 bases, with 5 bases between the two germline ends. CDR3: CASSPGATNEKLFF. The CDR3 DNA reads TGTGCCAGCTCACCGGGTGCAACTAATGAAAAACTGTTTTTT. Together with reference TRBV18 and TRBJ1-4, the CDR3 gives the full variable domain: NAGVMQNPRHLVRRRGQEARLRCSPMKGHSHVYWYRQLPEEGLKFMVYLQKENIIDESGMPKERFSAEFPKEGPSILRIQQVVRGDSAAYFCASSPGATNEKLFFGSGTQLSVL.

V and J are TRBV5-1 and TRBJ1-3; D possibly corresponds to TRBD1 (6 bases). The CDR3 sequence is 14 residues long. V dropped 5 bases and J dropped 2 bases, with 11 bases sitting between them. Germline loops: CDR1 SGHRS, CDR2 YFSETQ. The CDR3 bases are TGCGCCAGCAGGGAGGGGGACACTGGAAACACCATATATTTT. As protein: CASREGDTGNTIYF.

This clone was seen once. V is TRBV18 and J is TRBJ2-6; D may be TRBD1 (5 bases). Per the germline V gene, CDR1 is KGHSH and CDR2 is LQKENI. This CDR3 contains 15 residues. Trimming pared 3 bases from V and 3 bases from J, leaving 9 bases between. CDR3 sequence (DNA): TGTGCCAGCTCACCTCCTGGACATGGGGCCAACGTCCTGACTTTC. Protein: CASSPPGHGANVLTF. The whole variable domain, filled in from reference TRBV18 and TRBJ2-6, reads NAGVMQNPRHLVRRRGQEARLRCSPMKGHSHVYWYRQLPEEGLKFMVYLQKENIIDESGMPKERFSAEFPKEGPSILRIQQVVRGDSAAYFCASSPPGHGANVLTFGAGSRLTVL.

This chain links TRBV7-9 with TRBJ1-1, with D perhaps TRBD1 (6 bases). The ends were cut back, 5 bases at V and 4 bases at J, with 17 bases in the middle. This CDR3 is built from 15 residues. Germline V gene sequence: CDR1 SEHNR, CDR2 FQNEAQ (reference sequence). In DNA form, the CDR3 reads TGTGCCAGCAGCCCCAACTGGGGGGCGGGCACTGAAGCTTTCTTT. This sequence encodes CASSPNWGAGTEAFF. Looking up the rest from reference TRBV7-9 and TRBJ1-1 gives the full variable domain: DTGVSQNPRHKITKRGQNVTFRCDPISEHNRLYWYRQTLGQGPEFLTYFQNEAQLEKSRLLSDRFSAERPKGSFSTLEIQRTEQGDSAMYLCASSPNWGAGTEAFFGQGTRLTVV.

The chain uses TRBV27 and TRBJ1-4; perhaps TRBD1 as D (6 bases). V was cut by 2 bases and J by 0 bases, with 16 bases left in between. The germline CDR1 and CDR2 sequences are MNHEY and SMNVEV (reference sequence). The CDR3 is 18 amino acids. CDR3 nucleotide sequence: TGTGCCAGCAGTTTAGATGGGACACCTACCGCAACTAATGAAAAACTGTTTTTT. Protein: CASSLDGTPTATNEKLFF.

This chain joins TRBV6-4 and TRBJ2-1; 8 bases map to TRBD2. Germline V gene lookup returns CDR1 MRHNA and CDR2 SNTAGT. The ends lost 2 bases at V and 3 bases at J; junction bases unmatched: 9. This CDR3 has 17 residues. CDR3 protein: CASSDRGPGGLYNEQFF. The CDR3, as DNA: TGTGCCAGCAGTGACCGGGGCCCGGGAGGGCTCTACAATGAGCAGTTCTTC.

J is TRBJ1-3 and V is TRBV12-5; D possibly corresponds to TRBD1 (6 bases). This CDR3 spans 12 amino acids. CDR1 and CDR2 (germline): LGHNT, FRNRAP. CDR3 bases: TGTGCCCTGGGGGGACAAGGAAACACCATATATTTT. This sequence encodes CALGGQGNTIYF.

This rearrangement joins TRBV30 to TRBJ2-1, with D uncertain. Germline lookup yields CDR1 GTSNPN and CDR2 SVGIG (reference sequence). The CDR3 totals 11 residues. V was shortened by 0 bases and J by 10 bases, with 7 bases between the two germline ends. The CDR3 nucleotides are TGTGCCTGGAGTGTCTCCCCCGAGCAGTTCTTC. This gives the protein CAWSVSPEQFF.